This T cell receptor beta chain was profiled in a study of blood T cell repertoires in COVID-19. Background on the study: Samples came from the United States, Italy and Spain, spanning acute and convalescent COVID-19. Sources were T cells, B-cell-depleted T cells, or PBMCs; the material itself was cDNA or gDNA.

In germline, CDR1 is MNHEY, CDR2 SVGAGI. V was pared by 8 bases and J by 3 bases, with 6 bases of the junction left unmatched. This CDR3 spans 15 amino acids. TCRdb's table, derived via immunoSEQ multiplex PCR, lists solely in-frame clones and lacks some. This table holds roughly 440,000 clones, about nine tenths found once. Seattle participants joined during active infection and were tracked over time. Sequenced sample: peripheral blood. The origin of this receptor is a woman between 45 and 60 years old with COVID-19, enrolled during active disease. This chain joins TRBV6-5 and TRBJ2-1; TRBD2 agrees at 11 bases. This CDR3 is CASLTLAGDYNEQFF. CDR3 nucleotide sequence: TGTGCCAGCCTGACACTAGCGGGGGACTACAATGAGCAGTTCTTC.